This TCR beta chain comes out of a study of beta chain features in type 1 diabetes. In the study overall: Age, gender and cell yields were similar between patients and healthy donors. Across all samples, approximately 110,000,000 sorted cells were examined. Study outcomes and limitations: Any role of HLA type in TCRB rearrangement remained unresolved here. In type 1 diabetes patients, VDJ junctions had fewer insertions; deletions at these junctions were more frequent.

Expressed TCRB transcripts were sequenced, since all the RNA that had been isolated was reverse transcribed. Data came from immunoSEQ multiplex PCR; TCRdb stores just in-frame clones and leaves some out. The sample lists a few hundred thousand clones; roughly 30% were seen once. V lost 5 bases, J lost 2 bases, and 12 bases lay in between. CDR1 and CDR2 from the germline V gene are SGHTA and FQGNSA. The CDR3 has 15 amino acids. This clone occurred a few times. The target antigen is unknown. The sequenced sample was central memory CD4+ T cells from blood. This sequence originates from a man aged 25-45 years in good health. This chain links TRBV7-2 with TRBJ2-2; a weak D match, TRBD1 (6 bases). Written as DNA, the CDR3 is TGTGCCAGCAGCCTTCGGGGACAAAACACCGGGGAGCTGTTTTTT. It codes for CASSLRGQNTGELFF.